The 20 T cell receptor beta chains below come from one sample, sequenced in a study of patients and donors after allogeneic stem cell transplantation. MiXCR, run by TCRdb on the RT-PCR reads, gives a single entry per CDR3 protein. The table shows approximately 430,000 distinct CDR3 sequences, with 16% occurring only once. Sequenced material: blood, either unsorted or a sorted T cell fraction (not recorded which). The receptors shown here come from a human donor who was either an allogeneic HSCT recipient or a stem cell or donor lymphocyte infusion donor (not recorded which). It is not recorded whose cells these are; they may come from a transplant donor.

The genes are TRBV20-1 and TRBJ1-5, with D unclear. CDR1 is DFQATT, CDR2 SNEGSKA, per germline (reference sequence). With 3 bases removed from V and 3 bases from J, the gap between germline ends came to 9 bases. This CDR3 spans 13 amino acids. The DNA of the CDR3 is TGCAGTGCTAGGGCTCAGGACAATCAGCCCCAGCATTTT. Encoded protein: CSARAQDNQPQHF.

Written as DNA, the CDR3 is TGTGCCAGCAGCCAAGATCCCGTTAGAGCGGGGGCAGATACGCAGTATTTT. It yields the protein CASSQDPVRAGADTQYF. The chain carries TRBV14 and TRBJ2-3, with 8 nucleotides matching TRBD2. J was trimmed by 4 bases and V by 0 bases; bases with no gene match: 9. Germline V lookup: CDR1 SGHDN, CDR2 FVKESK. The CDR3 is made up of 17 amino acids.

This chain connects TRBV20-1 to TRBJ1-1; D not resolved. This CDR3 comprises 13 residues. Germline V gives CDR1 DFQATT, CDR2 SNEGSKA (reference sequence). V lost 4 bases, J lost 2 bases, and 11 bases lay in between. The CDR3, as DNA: TGCAGTGCTAAGGCAGGAATCAACACTGAAGCTTTCTTT. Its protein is CSAKAGINTEAFF.

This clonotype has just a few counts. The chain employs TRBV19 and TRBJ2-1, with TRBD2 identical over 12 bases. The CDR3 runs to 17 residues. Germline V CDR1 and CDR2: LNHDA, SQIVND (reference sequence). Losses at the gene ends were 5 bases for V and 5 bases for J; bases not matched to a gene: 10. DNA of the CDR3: TGTGCCAGTAGTTCAGCTAGCGGGGGGGCTTTTCACAATGAGCAGTTCTTC. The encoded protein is CASSSASGGAFHNEQFF.

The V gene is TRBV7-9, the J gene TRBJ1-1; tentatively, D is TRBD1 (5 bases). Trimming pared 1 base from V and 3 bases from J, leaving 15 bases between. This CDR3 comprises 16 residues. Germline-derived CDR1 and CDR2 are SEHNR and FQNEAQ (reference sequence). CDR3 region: CASSLGSGRDDTEAFF. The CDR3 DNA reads TGTGCCAGCAGCTTAGGGTCTGGCAGGGATGACACTGAAGCTTTCTTT.

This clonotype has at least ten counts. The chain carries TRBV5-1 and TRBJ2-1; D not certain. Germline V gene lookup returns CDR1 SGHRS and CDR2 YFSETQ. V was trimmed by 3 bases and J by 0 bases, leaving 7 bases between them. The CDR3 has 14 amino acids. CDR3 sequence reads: CASSSGPSYNEQFF. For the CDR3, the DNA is TGCGCCAGCAGCTCCGGACCCTCCTACAATGAGCAGTTCTTC.

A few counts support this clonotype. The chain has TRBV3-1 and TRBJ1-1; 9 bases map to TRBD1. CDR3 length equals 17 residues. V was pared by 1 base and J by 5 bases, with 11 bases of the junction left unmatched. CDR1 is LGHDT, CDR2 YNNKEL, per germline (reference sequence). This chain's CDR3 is CASSQARTGDRRTEAFF. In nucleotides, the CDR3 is TGTGCCAGCAGCCAAGCCCGGACAGGGGATCGTCGTACTGAAGCTTTCTTT.

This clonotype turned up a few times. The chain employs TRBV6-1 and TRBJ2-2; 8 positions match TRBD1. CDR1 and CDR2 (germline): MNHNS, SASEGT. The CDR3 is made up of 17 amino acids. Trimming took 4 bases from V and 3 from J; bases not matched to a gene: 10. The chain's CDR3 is CASSAVLGTGYTGELFF. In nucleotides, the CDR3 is TGTGCCAGCAGTGCCGTCCTCGGGACAGGATACACCGGGGAGCTGTTTTTT.

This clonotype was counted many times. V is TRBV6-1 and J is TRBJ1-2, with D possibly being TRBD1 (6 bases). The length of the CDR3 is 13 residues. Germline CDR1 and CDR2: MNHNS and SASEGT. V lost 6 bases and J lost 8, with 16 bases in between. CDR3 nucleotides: TGTGCCAGCAGGCCCCCCGGGGGCGGAGGCTACACCTTC. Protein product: CASRPPGGGGYTF.

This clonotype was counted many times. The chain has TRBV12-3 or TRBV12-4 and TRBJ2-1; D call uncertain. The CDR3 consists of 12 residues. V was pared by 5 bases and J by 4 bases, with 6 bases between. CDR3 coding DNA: TGTGCCAGCAGTCCCACTTACAATGAGCAGTTCTTC. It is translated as CASSPTYNEQFF.

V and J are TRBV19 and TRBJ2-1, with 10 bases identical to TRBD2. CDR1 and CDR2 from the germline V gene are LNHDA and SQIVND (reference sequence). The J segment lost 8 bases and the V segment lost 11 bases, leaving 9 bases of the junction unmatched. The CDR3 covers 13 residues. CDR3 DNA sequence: TGTGCCGGAAGGGCTAGCGGGAGTTATGAGCAGTTCTTC. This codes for CAGRASGSYEQFF.

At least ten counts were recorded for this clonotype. The CDR3 sequence: CSVVGDSKTQYF. The CDR3, as DNA: TGCAGCGTGGTGGGGGACAGCAAGACCCAGTACTTC. This chain joins TRBV29-1 and TRBJ2-5; TRBD1 agrees at 7 bases. Trimming removed 6 bases from V and 6 bases from J; junction bases left unmatched: 7. Germline CDR1 is SQVTM and CDR2 is ANQGSEA. The CDR3 covers 12 residues. Together with reference TRBV29-1 and TRBJ2-5, the CDR3 gives the full variable domain: SAVISQKPSRDICQRGTSLTIQCQVDSQVTMMFWYRQQPGQSLTLIATANQGSEATYESGFVIDKFPISRPNLTFSTLTVSNMSPEDSSIYLCSVVGDSKTQYFGPGTRLLVL.

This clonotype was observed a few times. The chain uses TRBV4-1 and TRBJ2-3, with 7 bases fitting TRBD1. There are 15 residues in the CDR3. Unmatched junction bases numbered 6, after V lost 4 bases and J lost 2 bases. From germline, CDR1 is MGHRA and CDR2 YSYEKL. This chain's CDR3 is CASSPRQGYTDTQYF. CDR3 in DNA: TGCGCCAGCAGCCCAAGACAGGGCTACACAGATACGCAGTATTTT.

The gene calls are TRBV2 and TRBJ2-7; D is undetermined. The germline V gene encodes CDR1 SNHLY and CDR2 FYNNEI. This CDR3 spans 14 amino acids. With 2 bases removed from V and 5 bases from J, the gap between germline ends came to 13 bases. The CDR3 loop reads CASSESPVMDEQYF. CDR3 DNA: TGTGCCAGCAGTGAATCGCCAGTCATGGACGAGCAGTACTTC.

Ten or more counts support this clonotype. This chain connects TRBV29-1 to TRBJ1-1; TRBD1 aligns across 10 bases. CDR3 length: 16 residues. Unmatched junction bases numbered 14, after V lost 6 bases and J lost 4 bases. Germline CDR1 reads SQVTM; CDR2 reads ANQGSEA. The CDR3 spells CSVASTGGPTGTEAFF. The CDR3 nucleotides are TGCAGCGTGGCTTCGACAGGGGGCCCCACGGGCACTGAAGCTTTCTTT.

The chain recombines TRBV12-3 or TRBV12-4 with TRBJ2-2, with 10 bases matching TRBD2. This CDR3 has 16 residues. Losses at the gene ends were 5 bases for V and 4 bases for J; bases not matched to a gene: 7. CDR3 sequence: CASSPRLAGGTGELFF. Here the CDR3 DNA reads TGTGCCAGCAGTCCACGACTAGCGGGTGGCACCGGGGAGCTGTTTTTT.

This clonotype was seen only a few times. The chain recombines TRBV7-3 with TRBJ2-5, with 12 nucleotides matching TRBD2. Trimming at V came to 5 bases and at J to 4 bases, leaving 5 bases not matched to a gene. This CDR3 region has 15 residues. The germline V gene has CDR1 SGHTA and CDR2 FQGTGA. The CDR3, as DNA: TGTGCCAGCAGCCCAGAACTAGCGGGAGGAGAGACCCAGTACTTC. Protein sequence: CASSPELAGGETQYF.

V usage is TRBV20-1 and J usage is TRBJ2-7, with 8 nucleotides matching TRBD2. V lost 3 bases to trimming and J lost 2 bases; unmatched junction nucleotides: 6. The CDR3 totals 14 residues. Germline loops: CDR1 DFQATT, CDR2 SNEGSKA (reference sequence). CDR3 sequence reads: CSASPGTRTYEQYF. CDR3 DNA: TGCAGTGCTAGTCCCGGGACTAGGACCTACGAGCAGTACTTC.

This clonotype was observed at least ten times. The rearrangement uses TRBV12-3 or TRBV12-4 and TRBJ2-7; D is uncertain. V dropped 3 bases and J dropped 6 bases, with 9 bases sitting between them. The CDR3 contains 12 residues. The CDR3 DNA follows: TGTGCCAGCAGTTTCTGGGATGGCGAGCAGTACTTC. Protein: CASSFWDGEQYF.

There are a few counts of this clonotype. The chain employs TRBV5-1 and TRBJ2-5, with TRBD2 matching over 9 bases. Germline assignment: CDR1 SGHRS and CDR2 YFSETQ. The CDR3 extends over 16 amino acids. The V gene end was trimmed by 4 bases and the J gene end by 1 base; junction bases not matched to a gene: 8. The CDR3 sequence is CASSPVRAGGQETQYF. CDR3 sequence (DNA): TGCGCCAGCAGCCCCGTGAGAGCGGGAGGCCAAGAGACCCAGTACTTC.